These 30 T cell receptor beta chains came from one sample sequenced in a study of identical twins. One entry per CDR3 protein, called by TCRdb with MiXCR from the 5' RACE reads. The data hold about 390,000 distinct CDR3 sequences, with about 9% observed a single time. The sequenced sample was naive T cells sorted from blood. The receptors stem from a woman between 50 and 59 years old in good health.

The table lists this clonotype with a few counts. The chain uses TRBV5-1 and TRBJ2-1; no clear D gene. The CDR3 totals 14 residues. V shed 4 bases and J shed 7 bases, with 15 bases lying between them. Germline CDR1 and CDR2: SGHRS and YFSETQ. The CDR3 nucleotides read TGCGCCAGCAGCCCGGATGCTAGGAGTAATGAGCAGTTCTTC. Translating gives CASSPDARSNEQFF.

This clonotype was counted a few times. V is TRBV12-3 or TRBV12-4 and J is TRBJ2-1; tentative D call: TRBD2 (5 bases). The CDR3 is 17 residues long. The V end lost 6 bases, the J end lost 0 bases, and 18 bases lay between the germline ends. Here the CDR3 reads CASRKSSSLSSYNEQFF. CDR3 DNA: TGTGCCAGCAGAAAATCTAGCTCCCTCAGCTCCTACAATGAGCAGTTCTTC.

The chain employs TRBV20-1 and TRBJ2-4, with a tentative D call TRBD2 (6 bases). Trimming shortened V by 3 bases and J by 0 bases, and 12 bases separated the two germline ends. This CDR3 spans 15 amino acids. Germline CDR1 DFQATT, CDR2 SNEGSKA (reference sequence). The CDR3 is CSASGTSLAKNIQYF. The CDR3 DNA is TGCAGTGCTAGCGGTACTAGCCTAGCCAAAAACATTCAGTACTTC.

The chain has TRBV29-1 and TRBJ1-2; maybe TRBD1 (6 bases). The germline V and J ends were trimmed by 7 bases and 6 bases, with 18 bases remaining between them. The CDR3 extends over 13 amino acids. CDR1 SQVTM and CDR2 ANQGSEA come from the germline V gene. The CDR3 DNA reads as TGCAGCGCTCCGGGACATTGGGTGGATGGCTACACCTTC. It translates to CSAPGHWVDGYTF.

The CDR3 bases are TGTGCCAGCAGTTCACACCGGGACAGAGATCAGCCCCAGCATTTT. Translated, it gives CASSSHRDRDQPQHF. The chain employs TRBV27 and TRBJ1-5; 7 bases align to TRBD1. CDR3 length: 15 amino acids. Germline lookup yields CDR1 MNHEY and CDR2 SMNVEV (reference sequence). Germline trimming cut 4 bases from V and 5 bases from J; bases unmatched to any gene: 8.

This clonotype was recorded a few times. The CDR3, as DNA: TGTGCCACCAGAGACTCTAGCGGGAGGGCCGTTGAGCAGTTCTTC. Its translation is CATRDSSGRAVEQFF. The genes are TRBV24-1 and TRBJ2-1, with 12 bases identical to TRBD2. J lost 9 bases, V lost 7 bases, and 9 bases had no gene match. Germline V gene sequence: CDR1 KGHDR, CDR2 SFDVKD. There are 15 residues in the CDR3.

The sample holds many counts of this clonotype. This chain joins TRBV29-1 and TRBJ2-7, with 8 bases lining up with TRBD2. This CDR3 comprises 14 residues. Germline V CDR1 and CDR2: SQVTM, ANQGSEA. V gave up 4 bases and J gave up 6 bases; unmatched junction bases: 11. CDR3 coding DNA: TGCAGCGTTGTTCCCTTACACGCGGGAGGCGAGCAGTACTTC. Translating gives CSVVPLHAGGEQYF.

This clonotype appeared a few times. The chain uses TRBV6-5 and TRBJ2-1; 9 nucleotides line up with TRBD2. The germline V gene has CDR1 MNHEY and CDR2 SVGAGI. Trimming removed 8 bases from V and 7 bases from J; junction bases left unmatched: 15. This CDR3 is 16 amino acids long. The chain's CDR3 is CASGGSGSRSENEQFF. The CDR3 nucleotides read TGTGCCAGCGGTGGTAGCGGGAGTAGGAGTGAGAATGAGCAGTTCTTC.

There are many counts of this clonotype. V and J are TRBV6-5 and TRBJ2-1; 7 bases are shared with TRBD2. Trimming at V came to 8 bases and at J to 6 bases, leaving 7 bases not matched to a gene. The CDR3 contains 13 residues. Germline V gene sequence: CDR1 MNHEY, CDR2 SVGAGI. The CDR3 loop reads CASRPSGLNEQFF. CDR3 coding DNA: TGTGCCAGCCGGCCTAGCGGACTCAATGAGCAGTTCTTC.

The chain couples TRBV29-1 to TRBJ2-5; D perhaps matches TRBD2 (6 bases). CDR3 size: 14 residues. Looked up from germline, CDR1 is SQVTM and CDR2 is ANQGSEA. The germline V and J ends were trimmed by 6 bases and 5 bases, with 19 bases remaining between them. The CDR3 region has the DNA TGCAGCGTGGCGGGTAGCGGCGGCTCGGAGACCCAGTACTTC. Translating it yields CSVAGSGGSETQYF.

Only a few counts were recorded for this clonotype. The genes are TRBV6-1 and TRBJ2-2, with D possibly being TRBD1 or TRBD2 (5 bases each). Trimming removed 2 bases from V and 6 bases from J, with 7 bases in between. CDR1 is MNHNS, CDR2 SASEGT, per germline. The CDR3 has 13 residues. CDR3 sequence (DNA): TGTGCCAGCAGTGAATTGGGACCCGGGGAGCTGTTTTTT. Protein: CASSELGPGELFF.

The CDR3 DNA follows: TGTGCTAGTGGTTTGACCGGGAACTACGAGCAGTACTTC. Translating it yields CASGLTGNYEQYF. The genes are TRBV12-5 and TRBJ2-7, with D possibly being TRBD2 (5 bases). Germline loops: CDR1 LGHNT, CDR2 FRNRAP. V dropped 2 bases and J dropped 3 bases, with 8 bases sitting between them. The CDR3 length is 13 residues. Using reference TRBV12-5 and TRBJ2-7 for the parts outside the CDR3, the full variable domain is DARVTQTPRHKVTEMGQEVTMRCQPILGHNTVFWYRQTMMQGLELLAYFRNRAPLDDSGMPKDRFSAEMPDATLATLKIQPSEPRDSAVYFCASGLTGNYEQYFGPGTRLTVT.

V is TRBV6-5 and J is TRBJ2-5, with 8 bases aligning to TRBD2. V trimming: 5 bases; J trimming: 9 bases; junction bases outside the gene matches: 8. Germline-derived CDR1 and CDR2 are MNHEY and SVGAGI. This CDR3 contains 13 residues. The CDR3 protein is CASSGGLVGAQYF. CDR3 nucleotides: TGTGCCAGCAGTGGGGGACTAGTGGGGGCCCAGTACTTC.

This clonotype has only a few counts. The chain joins TRBV6-2 or TRBV6-3 to TRBJ2-1; D call uncertain. Germline V gene sequence: CDR1 MNHEY, CDR2 SVGEGT. With 0 bases removed from V and 12 bases from J, the gap between germline ends came to 15 bases. This CDR3 has 14 amino acids. The CDR3 DNA is TGTGCCAGCAGTTACTCGGGTGGGCGAACCGGGCAGTTCTTC. Protein product: CASSYSGGRTGQFF.

To note about this clonotype: The final CDR3 position lacks the conserved phenylalanine or tryptophan, pointing to a likely read error. V is TRBV5-1 and J is TRBJ2-6, with 10 bases that match TRBD1. Per germline, CDR1 SGHRS and CDR2 YFSETQ. Unmatched junction bases numbered 6, after V lost 0 bases and J lost 0 bases. This CDR3 contains 19 residues. Here the CDR3 DNA reads TGCGCCAGCAGCTTGGCTGGGACAGGGGTTAGCTCTGGGGCCAACGTCCTGACTTAC. As protein: CASSLAGTGVSSGANVLTY.

This clonotype was seen only a few times. CDR3 protein: CASSPGTSGKGDTQYF. The CDR3 DNA follows: TGCGCCAGCAGCCCCGGGACTAGCGGGAAGGGAGATACGCAGTATTTT. The chain employs TRBV5-1 and TRBJ2-3; 13 bases are shared with TRBD2. The V gene's germline CDR1 is SGHRS and CDR2 YFSETQ. V dropped 4 bases and J dropped 5; count of bases not matched to a gene: 7. CDR3 length: 16 residues.

The chain employs TRBV7-6 and TRBJ2-5; a possible D gene is TRBD2 (5 bases). V lost 0 bases and J 5 bases, leaving 10 bases between the germline ends. Germline CDR1 reads SGHVS; CDR2 reads FNYEAQ. This CDR3 has 14 residues. This CDR3 reads CASSLARGMETQYF. In nucleotides, the CDR3 is TGTGCCAGCAGCTTAGCGAGAGGGATGGAGACCCAGTACTTC.

This clonotype has only a few counts. V usage is TRBV5-5 and J usage is TRBJ2-3; TRBD2 is a possible D gene (6 bases). V was shortened by 1 base and J by 4 bases, with 13 bases between the two germline ends. The CDR3 has 15 residues. CDR1 and CDR2 from the germline V gene are SGHKS and YYEKEE (reference sequence). For the CDR3, the DNA is TGTGCCAGCAGCTTGCCCCGGGACTCCCCAGATACGCAGTATTTT. The encoded protein is CASSLPRDSPDTQYF.

Only a few counts were recorded for this clonotype. J is TRBJ2-7 and V is TRBV3-1, with TRBD2 matching 13 bases. The length of the CDR3 is 16 residues. The V gene end was trimmed by 4 bases and the J gene end by 5 bases; junction bases not matched to a gene: 8. In germline, CDR1 is LGHDT, CDR2 YNNKEL (reference sequence). The CDR3 DNA is TGTGCCAGCAGCCCCCGACTAGCGGGGGGAAGCCACGAGCAGTACGTC. It translates to CASSPRLAGGSHEQYV.

This rearrangement joins TRBV11-2 to TRBJ1-2, with D possibly matching TRBD1 (5 bases). Germline V gene lookup returns CDR1 SGHAT and CDR2 FQNNGV. V was shortened by 0 bases and J by 6 bases, with 11 bases between the two germline ends. The CDR3 loop spans 14 amino acids. The CDR3 is CASSLDPGSDGYTF. The DNA of the CDR3 is TGTGCCAGCAGCTTAGATCCAGGGAGTGATGGCTACACCTTC.

This clonotype was observed at least ten times. For the CDR3, the DNA is TGTGCCAGCAGTTTGGGGACAGGAAGAACCCAGTACTTC. This sequence encodes CASSLGTGRTQYF. The chain links TRBV12-3 or TRBV12-4 to TRBJ2-5; 8 nucleotides line up with TRBD1. The CDR3 contains 13 residues. V trimming: 3 bases; J trimming: 8 bases; junction bases outside the gene matches: 5.

CDR3: CSATWDSPYEQYF. The DNA for the CDR3 is TGCAGTGCTACTTGGGACAGTCCCTACGAGCAGTACTTC. This chain uses TRBV20-1 with TRBJ2-7; 7 nucleotides agree with TRBD1. Germline-derived CDR1 and CDR2 are DFQATT and SNEGSKA (reference sequence). V trimming: 4 bases; J trimming: 2 bases; junction bases outside the gene matches: 5. The CDR3 consists of 13 residues.

The chain recombines TRBV29-1 with TRBJ1-3; D may be TRBD1 (5 bases). The ends were cut back, 1 base at V and 4 bases at J, with 11 bases in the middle. CDR1 and CDR2 from the germline V gene are SQVTM and ANQGSEA. CDR3 length equals 14 residues. The CDR3 bases are TGCAGCGTTGAAGCGGGGGTAGGAGGAAACACCATATATTTT. This sequence encodes CSVEAGVGGNTIYF. Variable domain in full (rest from reference TRBV29-1 and TRBJ1-3): SAVISQKPSRDICQRGTSLTIQCQVDSQVTMMFWYRQQPGQSLTLIATANQGSEATYESGFVIDKFPISRPNLTFSTLTVSNMSPEDSSIYLCSVEAGVGGNTIYFGEGSWLTVV.

The chain joins TRBV12-3 or TRBV12-4 to TRBJ1-2; unclear D gene. This CDR3 contains 16 residues. V lost 5 bases to trimming and J lost 0 bases, with 16 bases between them. This CDR3 is CASSPTIVRANYGYTF. CDR3 in DNA: TGTGCCAGCAGTCCAACAATTGTGCGAGCTAACTATGGCTACACCTTC.

CDR3 DNA: TGTGCCAGCAGTAGACAGATCAACACTGAAGCTTTCTTT. As protein: CASSRQINTEAFF. V and J are TRBV12-3 or TRBV12-4 and TRBJ1-1; TRBD1 is a possible D gene (5 bases). Between the trimmed V and J ends, which lost 5 bases and 2 bases, there was a span of 9 bases. The CDR3 covers 13 residues.

This rearrangement joins TRBV10-3 to TRBJ2-7; TRBD1 agrees at 7 bases. Germline V lookup: CDR1 ENHRY, CDR2 SYGVKD. J lost 7 bases, V lost 3 bases, and 3 bases had no gene match. There are 12 residues in the CDR3. The CDR3 loop reads CAISEQGWEQYF. For the CDR3, the DNA is TGTGCCATCAGTGAACAGGGGTGGGAGCAGTACTTC.

At least ten counts were recorded for this clonotype. The J gene is TRBJ2-1, the V gene TRBV5-5; 8 nucleotides agree with TRBD2. The germline CDR1 and CDR2 sequences are SGHKS and YYEKEE (reference sequence). Trimming at V came to 3 bases and at J to 0 bases, leaving 5 bases not matched to a gene. This CDR3 has 16 residues. In DNA, the CDR3 is TGTGCCAGCAGCTGGGGGAGCGGGAGCTCCTACAATGAGCAGTTCTTC. It is translated as CASSWGSGSSYNEQFF.

The rearrangement uses TRBV4-1 and TRBJ1-6, with 8 positions matching TRBD1. Germline V gene sequence: CDR1 MGHRA, CDR2 YSYEKL. Trimming removed 2 bases from V and 7 bases from J; junction bases left unmatched: 7. CDR3 length equals 16 residues. CDR3 sequence (DNA): TGCGCCAGCAGCCAACCAACCCGGGACAGGAATTCACCCCTCCACTTT. Translating it yields CASSQPTRDRNSPLHF.

Details on this clonotype: This may be a read error, as it is one base from a much larger clone. The CDR3 does not end in the conserved phenylalanine or tryptophan, so this is likely a read error. The V gene is TRBV7-9, the J gene TRBJ2-1; D may be TRBD2 (6 bases). The CDR3 has 12 residues. Germline lookup yields CDR1 SEHNR and CDR2 FQNEAQ (reference sequence). Deletions cut 3 bases from V and 9 bases from J, with 9 bases between. The CDR3 sequence: CASSFPGLEQFS. The CDR3 nucleotides read TGTGCCAGCAGCTTCCCGGGACTTGAGCAGTTCTCC.

This clonotype was counted ten times or more. This chain connects TRBV4-1 to TRBJ1-1, with unresolved D. V shed 0 bases and J shed 1 base, with 9 bases lying between them. The CDR3 sequence is 15 residues long. Germline CDR1 MGHRA, CDR2 YSYEKL. CDR3 residues: CASSQDSVANTEAFF. The DNA of the CDR3 is TGCGCCAGCAGCCAAGATTCAGTCGCGAACACTGAAGCTTTCTTT.